This T cell receptor beta chain was profiled in a study of blood T cell repertoires in COVID-19. Study details: Donors in the United States, Italy and Spain gave samples during acute or convalescent COVID-19. Nucleic acid was either cDNA or gDNA, and it came from T cells, B-cell-depleted T cells, or PBMCs.

Per germline, CDR1 GTSNPN and CDR2 SVGIG (reference sequence). V was clipped by 4 bases and J by 7 bases; unmatched bases: 7. This CDR3 has 14 residues. Authors' data handling: Reference gene primer amplification gave estimated nucleated cell counts. Profiled with immunoSEQ multiplex PCR; TCRdb holds only in-frame clones, not every one. V and J calls and clone size are those listed in that table; D and trimming were worked out from the DNA. Found here are fewer than 55,000 clones, about 81% of them singletons; the top ten hold around a quarter. It was during active infection that Seattle patients were enrolled and then longitudinally followed.

V gene TRBV30 combines with J gene TRBJ2-2, with 9 bases identical to TRBD1. The sequence derives from a woman older than 75 with COVID-19, enrolled during active disease. The sample comprised peripheral blood. CDR3: CAWKGQGRGGELFF. The CDR3 coding sequence is TGTGCCTGGAAAGGACAGGGGCGGGGCGGGGAGCTGTTTTTT.